This T cell receptor (beta chain) was sequenced in a study of T cells in narcolepsy. Germline CDR1 and CDR2: SGHTA and FQGNSA. V lost 5 bases and J 7 bases, leaving 14 bases between the germline ends. The CDR3 loop spans 13 amino acids. Some clones are missing from TCRdb's copy, which holds only in-frame ones; the method was immunoSEQ multiplex PCR. Here the sample spans about 33,000 clones, approximately 80% being singletons. The study's findings and limits: Comparing one patient's CSF and blood CD4+ clonotypes highlighted HCRT- and TRIB2-specific autoreactive clonotypes. Reportedly, autoreactive clonotypes were serially detected in patients' blood but not controls'. Some memory CD4+ repertoires had no autoreactive clone sequences.

This clone has only a few counts. What it recognizes is unknown. Material for sequencing was CD45RA- memory CD4+ T cells from PBMCs. This TCR was sampled from a human donor with narcolepsy. The chain employs TRBV7-2 and TRBJ1-1; D gene uncertain. DNA for the CDR3: TGTGCCAGCAGCCCCGACGGGCGGGGTGAAGCTTTCTTT. Encoded protein: CASSPDGRGEAFF.